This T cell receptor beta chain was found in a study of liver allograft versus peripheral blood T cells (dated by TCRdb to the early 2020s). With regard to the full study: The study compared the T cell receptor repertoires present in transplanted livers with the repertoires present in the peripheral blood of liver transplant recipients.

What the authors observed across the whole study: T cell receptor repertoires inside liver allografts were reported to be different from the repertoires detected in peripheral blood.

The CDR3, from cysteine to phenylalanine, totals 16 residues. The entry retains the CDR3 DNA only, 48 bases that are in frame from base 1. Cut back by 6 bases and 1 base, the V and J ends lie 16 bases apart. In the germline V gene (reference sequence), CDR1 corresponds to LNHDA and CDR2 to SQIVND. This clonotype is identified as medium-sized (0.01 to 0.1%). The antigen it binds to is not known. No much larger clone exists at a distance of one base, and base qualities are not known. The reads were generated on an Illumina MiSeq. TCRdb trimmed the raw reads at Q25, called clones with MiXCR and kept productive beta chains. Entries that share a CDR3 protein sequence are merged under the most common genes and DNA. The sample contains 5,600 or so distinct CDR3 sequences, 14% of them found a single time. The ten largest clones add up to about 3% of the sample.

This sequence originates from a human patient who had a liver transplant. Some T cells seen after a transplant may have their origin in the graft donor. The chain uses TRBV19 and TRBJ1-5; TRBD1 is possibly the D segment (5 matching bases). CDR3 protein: CASSPIRGSSNQPQHF. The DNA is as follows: TGTGCCAGTAGCCCCATCCGGGGCTCCAGCAATCAGCCCCAGCATTTT. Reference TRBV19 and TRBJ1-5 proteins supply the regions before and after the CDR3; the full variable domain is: DGGITQSPKYLFRKEGQNVTLSCEQNLNHDAMYWYRQDPGQGLRLIYYSQIVNDFQKGDIAEGYSVSREKKESFPLTVTSAQKNPTAFYLCASSPIRGSSNQPQHFGDGTRLSIL.